A selection of T cell receptor beta chains follows, all from one sample in a study of cytomegalovirus exposure and HLA in healthy donors. Clones were read by immunoSEQ multiplex PCR, and TCRdb kept only the in-frame ones, dropping some. This table holds some 190,000 clones, about 82% found once. The sequencing input was PBMCs. The receptor set was obtained from a man aged 18 to 35 in good health and CMV-seronegative. Each CDR3 is given with its conserved first and last residue. A D gene is named only where the DNA matches it firmly. Not every row has a clone size; where given, it reads once, few, many or a size class.

CDR3aa: CASTTAGGGRGEQFF
CDR3nt: TGTGCCAGCACCACAGCGGGAGGGGGGCGAGGTGAGCAGTTCTTC
abundance: NA
v_gene: TRBV5-4
j_gene: TRBJ2-1
d_gene: TRBD2

CDR3aa: CASSRGGPANYGYTF
CDR3nt: TGTGCCAGCAGCCGAGGGGGACCCGCCAACTATGGCTACACCTTC
abundance: NA
v_gene: TRBV14
j_gene: TRBJ1-2
d_gene: NA

CDR3aa: CASSLGDVDEQFF
CDR3nt: TGTGCCAGCAGCTTAGGCGATGTTGATGAGCAGTTCTTC
abundance: once
v_gene: TRBV7-8
j_gene: TRBJ2-1
d_gene: NA

CDR3aa: CASSAGGRGWYGYTF
CDR3nt: TGTGCCAGCAGCGCTGGGGGCAGGGGCTGGTATGGCTACACCTTC
abundance: NA
v_gene: TRBV11-2
j_gene: TRBJ1-2
d_gene: NA

CDR3aa: CASSLQAWNEQFF
CDR3nt: TGCGCCAGCAGCTTGCAGGCGTGGAATGAGCAGTTCTTC
abundance: NA
v_gene: TRBV5-1
j_gene: TRBJ2-1
d_gene: NA

CDR3aa: CASTGTSGTTTGELFF
CDR3nt: TGTGCCAGCACCGGGACTAGCGGGACCACCACCGGGGAGCTGTTTTTT
abundance: NA
v_gene: TRBV28
j_gene: TRBJ2-2
d_gene: TRBD2

CDR3aa: CTSSQGGSGRAAGELFF
CDR3nt: TGCACCAGCAGCCAAGGTGGTAGCGGGAGGGCCGCCGGGGAGCTGTTTTTT
abundance: NA
v_gene: TRBV1
j_gene: TRBJ2-2
d_gene: NA

CDR3aa: CASSQLTTGSLEAFF
CDR3nt: TGTGCCAGCAGCCAGCTTACCACGGGGTCCCTTGAAGCTTTCTTT
abundance: NA
v_gene: TRBV4-2
j_gene: TRBJ1-1
d_gene: NA

CDR3aa: CASSSDPGVMISNQPQHF
CDR3nt: TGTGCCAGCTCTTCGGATCCCGGGGTAATGATTAGCAATCAGCCCCAGCATTTT
abundance: NA
v_gene: TRBV18
j_gene: TRBJ1-5
d_gene: NA

CDR3aa: CASSKGLAGHNEQFF
CDR3nt: TGTGCCAGCAGCAAAGGACTAGCGGGACACAATGAGCAGTTCTTC
abundance: many
v_gene: TRBV21-1
j_gene: TRBJ2-1
d_gene: NA

CDR3aa: CSASQGRTEAFF
CDR3nt: TGCAGCGCCTCACAGGGGAGGACTGAAGCTTTCTTT
abundance: few
v_gene: TRBV29-1
j_gene: TRBJ1-1
d_gene: TRBD1

CDR3aa: CASSLFAGARETQYF
CDR3nt: TGTGCCAGCAGTTTATTCGCAGGGGCACGAGAGACCCAGTACTTC
abundance: NA
v_gene: TRBV27
j_gene: TRBJ2-5
d_gene: NA

CDR3aa: CATSRGGGGGGYTF
CDR3nt: TGTGCCACCAGCAGAGGTGGCGGGGGTGGAGGCTACACCTTC
abundance: NA
v_gene: TRBV15
j_gene: TRBJ1-2
d_gene: NA

CDR3aa: CASSTPLGGLAPYNEQFF
CDR3nt: TGTGCCAGCAGCACCCCTCTTGGGGGACTAGCGCCCTACAATGAGCAGTTCTTC
abundance: NA
v_gene: TRBV11-2
j_gene: TRBJ2-1
d_gene: TRBD2

CDR3aa: CASSLAVQDYGYTF
CDR3nt: TGCGCCAGCAGCTTGGCCGTACAGGACTATGGCTACACCTTC
abundance: NA
v_gene: TRBV5-1
j_gene: TRBJ1-2
d_gene: NA

CDR3aa: CASSIQTSSYEQYF
CDR3nt: TGTGCCAGCAGCATCCAGACAAGCAGCTACGAGCAGTACTTC
abundance: NA
v_gene: TRBV9
j_gene: TRBJ2-7
d_gene: NA

CDR3aa: CASSLRKGQTFSGNTIYF
CDR3nt: TGTGCCAGCAGCTTACGGAAAGGACAGACATTCTCTGGAAACACCATATATTTT
abundance: once
v_gene: TRBV7-9
j_gene: TRBJ1-3
d_gene: NA